This TCR beta chain comes out of a study of blood T cell repertoires in COVID-19 (TCRdb year 2020). In terms of the full investigation: The collaborator samples originated in the United States, Italy and Spain and spanned the acute and convalescent phases of COVID-19. The material from the prospective study consisted of cDNA or gDNA derived from T cells, B-cell-depleted T cells, or PBMCs. Subjects who had been exposed to COVID-19, were actively infected with it, or had recovered from it provided the deeply sampled blood TCRbeta repertoires that made up the dataset. A freely available public database, intended as a resource for researchers studying the immune response to SARS-CoV-2, is where the repertoires were released. Samples came from the ongoing ImmuneRACE study (first 160 participants) plus 1,254 subjects from 6 global collaborators. Nearly every sample came with metadata listing a de-identified subject ID, COVID-19 status, age in years and sex. HLA class I and class II types, where available, came from metadata supplied by the sample provider rather than from assay-based typing.

TCRbeta CDR3 regions were amplified from genomic DNA using the immunoSEQ Assay, a bias-controlled multiplex PCR. Per the original workflow: Nucleated cell counts per sample were estimated from amplification of reference gene primers within the assay. To quantify the absolute abundance of each unique TCRbeta CDR3 rearrangement, sequence reads were collapsed and filtered. For each sample, productive Simpson clonality was calculated as the square root of Simpson's diversity index over productive rearrangements. In TCRdb, the immuneACCESS table is reduced to in-frame sequences with V and J assigned. These tables do not hold every clone; where another copy was compared, an unresolved V gene accounts for under half, and the others remain unexplained. V and J calls and clone size are given by that table; D and trimming were obtained from the DNA. This sample is represented by 210,000 or so clones; around 88% of them were singletons. The ten largest clones add up to around 1.5% of the sample.

The research as a whole found: The amount of clinical and demographic metadata varied by source and participant and was provided uncurated.

Whole blood was collected in K2EDTA tubes by collaborating institutions according to the institutions' own protocols. For TCRbeta analysis, collaborator samples were shipped as frozen whole blood, as isolated PBMCs, or as DNA extracted from either sample type. Regarding this clone: This receptor's antigen is unknown. Per-base quality was not reported, and no clone a single base away is much larger than it.

The clonotype comes from a man between 18 and 29 years old with active or convalescent COVID-19. Source material: peripheral blood.

This receptor carries the CDR3 CASSLSTSGVTLDEQFF. The nucleotides read TGTGCCAGCTCACTATCGACTAGCGGGGTTACACTCGATGAGCAGTTCTTC. The chain is made from TRBV18 and TRBJ2-1, with 11 junctional bases fitting TRBD2. The CDR1 and CDR2 encoded by the germline V gene are KGHSH and LQKENI. Germline trimming amounts to 4 bases on V and 8 bases on J, with 13 as the count of junction bases outside the gene matches. Spanning cysteine to phenylalanine, the CDR3 consists of 17 amino acids. CDR3 DNA only is kept here, 51 bases in frame from base 1.